This paragraph covers one T cell receptor (beta chain) sequence. Antigen unknown. This sample was included in a study of Ad26.COV2.S vaccination and SARS-CoV-2 variants. Study outcomes and limitations: Researchers reported similar non-spike TCR breadth in vaccine and placebo recipients. Estimates derived from TCR breadth and depth analyses may have underestimated total T cell responses.

The assay was immunoSEQ multiplex PCR, and TCRdb's table has in-frame clones only and misses some. The table lists under 95,000 clones, 82% of them singletons, with roughly 15% in the top ten. The TCR comes from a human donor who had recovered from COVID-19. The sample was peripheral blood, taken after recovery from COVID-19.

The CDR3 bases are TGCGCCAGCTCGGGGGGACGCTCACCCCTCCACTTT. This encodes CASSGGRSPLHF. This chain joins TRBV10-1 and TRBJ1-6, with D maybe TRBD1 (5 bases). V was clipped by 8 bases and J by 10 bases, with 12 bases between them. CDR1 is WNHNN, CDR2 SYGVQD, per germline (reference sequence). CDR3 length: 12 residues.